Listed below are T cell receptor beta chains from one sample, sequenced in a study of T cell responses to AZD1222 COVID-19 vaccine. Sequencing was performed with immunoSEQ multiplex PCR; in TCRdb, only in-frame clones are kept and a portion is missing. The sample yields about 140,000 clones, around nine tenths seen once. The material sequenced was peripheral blood, taken on day 0 of AZD1222 vaccination. All receptors come from an adult in good health. Each CDR3 is given with its conserved first and last residue. The D gene is left open where the match is weak. Clone size, where shown, is once, few, many, or a class for clones that have expanded.

J: TRBJ2-7; V: TRBV27; D: TRBD2; size: .; CDR3: CASSLRGGSKIEQYF; DNA: TGTGCCAGCAGTTTACGGGGGGGGAGTAAAATCGAGCAGTACTTC
J: TRBJ1-2; V: TRBV4-1; D: TRBD1; size: .; CDR3: CASSHPTGGVYGYTF; DNA: TGCGCCAGCAGCCACCCGACAGGGGGCGTCTATGGCTACACCTTC
J: TRBJ1-6; V: TRBV7-9; D: .; size: .; CDR3: CASSDDSYNSPLHF; DNA: TGTGCCAGCAGCGATGACAGCTATAATTCACCCCTCCACTTT
J: TRBJ2-7; V: TRBV7-2; D: .; size: once; CDR3: CASSFGQRYEQYF; DNA: TGTGCCAGCAGCTTCGGACAAAGGTACGAGCAGTACTTC
J: TRBJ2-1; V: TRBV9; D: TRBD1; size: .; CDR3: CASSVVGDRGLNEQFF; DNA: TGTGCCAGCAGCGTAGTTGGTGACAGGGGGCTCAATGAGCAGTTCTTC
J: TRBJ2-7; V: TRBV7-9; D: .; size: .; CDR3: CASSVLGFEGYYEQYF; DNA: TGTGCCAGCAGCGTACTAGGGTTTGAGGGCTACTACGAGCAGTACTTC
J: TRBJ2-7; V: TRBV5-1; D: .; size: .; CDR3: CASSPTNGAPRNEQYF; DNA: TGCGCCAGCAGCCCGACAAACGGGGCCCCTCGGAACGAGCAGTACTTC
J: TRBJ2-5; V: TRBV19; D: TRBD2; size: once; CDR3: CASSPGLAGAGETQYF; DNA: TGTGCCAGTAGTCCAGGACTAGCGGGAGCGGGAGAGACCCAGTACTTC
J: TRBJ1-1; V: TRBV6-5; D: .; size: .; CDR3: CASSQQGGGAFF; DNA: TGTGCCAGCAGTCAACAGGGCGGAGGGGCTTTCTTT
J: TRBJ2-1; V: TRBV6-5; D: .; size: .; CDR3: CASRVLLSHEQFF; DNA: TGTGCCAGCAGGGTCCTTCTTTCGCATGAGCAGTTCTTC
J: TRBJ2-3; V: TRBV3-1/TRBV3-2; D: TRBD2; size: .; CDR3: CASRNLAGVSDTQYF; DNA: TGTGCCAGCAGAAACCTAGCGGGGGTTTCAGATACGCAGTATTTT
J: TRBJ1-2; V: TRBV11-2; D: .; size: .; CDR3: CASSSKVRGYGYTF; DNA: TGTGCCAGCAGCAGCAAAGTGCGGGGCTATGGCTACACCTTC
J: TRBJ2-1; V: TRBV5-1; D: .; size: .; CDR3: CASSMTGGSYNEQFF; DNA: TGCGCCAGCAGCATGACAGGAGGTTCCTACAATGAGCAGTTCTTC
J: TRBJ1-1; V: TRBV5-1; D: .; size: .; CDR3: CASRAPRDTEAFF; DNA: TGCGCCAGCAGGGCCCCCAGGGACACTGAAGCTTTCTTT
J: TRBJ1-2; V: TRBV7-2; D: .; size: .; CDR3: CASSLGRTAFTNYGYTF; DNA: TGTGCCAGCAGCTTAGGGAGGACAGCGTTCACTAACTATGGCTACACCTTC
J: TRBJ1-2; V: TRBV29-1; D: .; size: .; CDR3: CSADTQGNYGYTF; DNA: TGCAGCGCTGACACACAGGGAAACTATGGCTACACCTTC
J: TRBJ2-2; V: TRBV4-1; D: .; size: .; CDR3: CASSHAGELFF; DNA: TGCGCCAGCAGCCACGCCGGGGAGCTGTTTTTT
J: TRBJ2-3; V: TRBV19; D: .; size: .; CDR3: CASSILVGGSTDTQYF; DNA: TGTGCCAGTAGTATACTGGTGGGGGGTAGCACAGATACGCAGTATTTT
J: TRBJ2-1; V: TRBV7-8; D: TRBD2; size: .; CDR3: CASSQTSGRGNEQFF; DNA: TGTGCCAGCAGCCAGACTAGCGGGAGAGGGAATGAGCAGTTCTTC
J: TRBJ1-2; V: TRBV6-5; D: TRBD1; size: .; CDR3: CASSFRMDRAGGYTF; DNA: TGTGCCAGCAGTTTCAGAATGGACAGGGCTGGCGGCTACACCTTC
J: TRBJ1-2; V: TRBV4-3; D: .; size: .; CDR3: CASSQDIRGGGIYGYTF; DNA: TGCGCCAGCAGCCAAGATATCAGGGGCGGGGGTATCTATGGCTACACCTTC
J: TRBJ2-3; V: TRBV7-6; D: .; size: .; CDR3: CASSFSERATHTQYF; DNA: TGTGCCAGCAGCTTCTCGGAACGGGCTACCCATACGCAGTATTTT
J: TRBJ1-1; V: TRBV30; D: .; size: once; CDR3: CACSLQAEAFF; DNA: TGTGCCTGCAGCCTTCAGGCTGAAGCTTTCTTT
J: TRBJ1-5; V: TRBV7-2; D: .; size: .; CDR3: CASSLYRDQPQHF; DNA: TGTGCCAGCAGCTTATACAGGGACCAGCCCCAGCATTTT
J: TRBJ2-7; V: TRBV7-6; D: .; size: .; CDR3: CASSPAHGRLSYEQYF; DNA: TGTGCCAGCAGCCCGGCTCACGGGAGATTGTCCTACGAGCAGTACTTC
J: TRBJ1-5; V: TRBV30; D: .; size: .; CDR3: CAWSLTAGQPQHF; DNA: TGTGCCTGGAGTCTGACCGCAGGGCAGCCCCAGCATTTT
J: TRBJ1-1; V: TRBV7-2; D: .; size: .; CDR3: CANSLVLGGAGTEAFF; DNA: TGTGCCAACAGCCTCGTTCTGGGGGGTGCTGGCACTGAAGCTTTCTTT
J: TRBJ1-2; V: TRBV19; D: .; size: .; CDR3: CASSSFAGYGYTF; DNA: TGTGCCAGTTCCTCCTTTGCAGGCTATGGCTACACCTTC
J: TRBJ2-7; V: TRBV27; D: .; size: .; CDR3: CASSSRRDMVSYEQYF; DNA: TGTGCCAGCAGTTCCCGCCGGGACATGGTTTCCTACGAGCAGTACTTC
J: TRBJ2-1; V: TRBV11-1; D: TRBD2; size: once; CDR3: CASSLNGGVNEQFF; DNA: TGTGCCAGCAGCTTAAACGGGGGGGTAAATGAGCAGTTCTTC
J: TRBJ1-5; V: TRBV19; D: .; size: .; CDR3: CASTKAAGGNQPQHF; DNA: TGTGCCAGTACGAAGGCGGCAGGGGGCAATCAGCCCCAGCATTTT
J: TRBJ1-2; V: TRBV28; D: TRBD1; size: .; CDR3: CASSIRQGARKVYGYTF; DNA: TGTGCCAGCAGTATAAGACAGGGGGCCAGGAAAGTCTATGGCTACACCTTC
J: TRBJ2-2; V: TRBV2; D: TRBD1; size: .; CDR3: CASSGPGQGVLGVGIGELFF; DNA: TGTGCCAGCAGTGGACCGGGACAGGGAGTTCTCGGGGTAGGCATCGGGGAGCTGTTTTTT
J: TRBJ1-4; V: TRBV6-6; D: TRBD1; size: .; CDR3: CASRDRGEKLFF; DNA: TGTGCCAGCAGGGACAGGGGAGAAAAACTGTTTTTT
J: TRBJ2-3; V: TRBV5-6; D: .; size: .; CDR3: CASSFIDRSVDTQYF; DNA: TGTGCCAGCAGCTTTATAGACAGGTCCGTAGATACGCAGTATTTT
J: TRBJ2-5; V: TRBV5-4; D: TRBD2; size: .; CDR3: CASSYGLAGVETQYF; DNA: TGTGCCAGCAGCTACGGACTAGCGGGGGTAGAGACCCAGTACTTC
J: TRBJ1-2; V: TRBV6-5; D: .; size: .; CDR3: CASSYSGEDYGYTF; DNA: TGTGCCAGCAGTTACTCAGGGGAGGACTATGGCTACACCTTC
J: TRBJ1-2; V: TRBV11-2; D: TRBD1; size: .; CDR3: CASSFGTGVLEGYTF; DNA: TGTGCCAGCAGCTTCGGGACAGGGGTTTTAGAGGGCTACACCTTC
J: TRBJ1-6; V: TRBV10-2; D: .; size: .; CDR3: CASSDRNSPLHF; DNA: TGCGCCAGCAGCGACAGAAATTCACCCCTCCACTTT
J: TRBJ2-1; V: TRBV7-3; D: TRBD1; size: .; CDR3: CASSLGQGAINEQFF; DNA: TGTGCCAGCAGCCTGGGACAGGGGGCTATTAATGAGCAGTTCTTC
J: TRBJ2-7; V: TRBV7-9; D: .; size: few; CDR3: CASSLETRSDEQYF; DNA: TGTGCCAGCAGCTTAGAAACTAGATCAGACGAGCAGTACTTC
J: TRBJ1-1; V: TRBV11-1; D: .; size: .; CDR3: CASSSNGDTEAFF; DNA: TGTGCCAGCAGCTCTAATGGGGACACTGAAGCTTTCTTT
J: TRBJ1-2; V: TRBV28; D: .; size: .; CDR3: CASAIWSGYTF; DNA: TGTGCCAGCGCTATTTGGTCTGGCTACACCTTC
J: TRBJ1-1; V: TRBV5-1; D: .; size: .; CDR3: CASSFGSATGVHTEAFF; DNA: TGCGCCAGCAGCTTTGGATCGGCTACCGGGGTCCACACTGAAGCTTTCTTT